The sequence of this T cell receptor beta chain was determined in a study of breast tumors, draining lymph nodes, adjacent tissues. The study, taken as a whole, reports: The lymph node origin of tumor T cells was framed as consistent with a hypothesis, not demonstrated. Tumors had less TCR diversity than lymph nodes, more than nontumor tissue. Luminal-like breast cancer showed significantly higher tumor–nontumor repertoire similarity than basal-like. Most tumor T cells seemingly derive from lymph node, then expand in tumor.

TCRdb itself ran the multiplex PCR reads through MiXCR, one entry per CDR3 protein. The sample has fewer than 20,000 distinct CDR3 sequences, just under 45% seen once. This clonotype was seen only once. What it binds is unknown. V was pared by 6 bases and J by 10 bases, with 7 bases between. This CDR3 is built from 10 residues. From germline, CDR1 is SGHVS and CDR2 FNYEAQ. Sequencing was performed on tumor-adjacent breast tissue. The source is a female donor with breast cancer. Some clones in this sample may be carry-over from other donors' samples. The gene calls are TRBV7-6 and TRBJ2-1; D possibly matches TRBD1 or TRBD2 (5 bases each). CDR3 bases: TGTGCCAGCAGACGGGACGAGCAGTTCTTC. Its protein product is CASRRDEQFF.